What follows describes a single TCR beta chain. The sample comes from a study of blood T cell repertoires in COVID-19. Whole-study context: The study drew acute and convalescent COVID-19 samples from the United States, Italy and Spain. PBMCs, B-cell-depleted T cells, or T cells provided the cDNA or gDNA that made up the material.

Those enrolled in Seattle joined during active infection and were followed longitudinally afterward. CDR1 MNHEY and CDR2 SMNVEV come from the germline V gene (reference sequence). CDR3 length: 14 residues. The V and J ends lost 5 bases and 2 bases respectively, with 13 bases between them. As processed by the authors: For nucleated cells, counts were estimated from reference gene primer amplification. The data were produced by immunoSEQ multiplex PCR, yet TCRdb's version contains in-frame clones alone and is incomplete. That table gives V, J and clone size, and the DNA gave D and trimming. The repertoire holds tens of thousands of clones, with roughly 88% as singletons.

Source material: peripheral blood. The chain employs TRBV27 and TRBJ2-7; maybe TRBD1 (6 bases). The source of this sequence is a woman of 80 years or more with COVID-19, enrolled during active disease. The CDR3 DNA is TGTGCCAGCAGTACCCGGGACACAACCTACGAGCAGTACTTC. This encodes CASSTRDTTYEQYF.